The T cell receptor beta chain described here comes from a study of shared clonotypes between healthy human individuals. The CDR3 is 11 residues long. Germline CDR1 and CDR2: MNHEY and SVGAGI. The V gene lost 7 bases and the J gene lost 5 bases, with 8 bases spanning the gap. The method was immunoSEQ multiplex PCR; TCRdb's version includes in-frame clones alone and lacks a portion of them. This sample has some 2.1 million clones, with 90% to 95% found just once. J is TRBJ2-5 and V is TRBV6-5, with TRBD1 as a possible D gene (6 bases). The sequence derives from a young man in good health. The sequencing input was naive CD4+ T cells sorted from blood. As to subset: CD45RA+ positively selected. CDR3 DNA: TGTGCCAGCAAGGGGGTGGAGACCCAGTACTTC. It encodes CASKGVETQYF.